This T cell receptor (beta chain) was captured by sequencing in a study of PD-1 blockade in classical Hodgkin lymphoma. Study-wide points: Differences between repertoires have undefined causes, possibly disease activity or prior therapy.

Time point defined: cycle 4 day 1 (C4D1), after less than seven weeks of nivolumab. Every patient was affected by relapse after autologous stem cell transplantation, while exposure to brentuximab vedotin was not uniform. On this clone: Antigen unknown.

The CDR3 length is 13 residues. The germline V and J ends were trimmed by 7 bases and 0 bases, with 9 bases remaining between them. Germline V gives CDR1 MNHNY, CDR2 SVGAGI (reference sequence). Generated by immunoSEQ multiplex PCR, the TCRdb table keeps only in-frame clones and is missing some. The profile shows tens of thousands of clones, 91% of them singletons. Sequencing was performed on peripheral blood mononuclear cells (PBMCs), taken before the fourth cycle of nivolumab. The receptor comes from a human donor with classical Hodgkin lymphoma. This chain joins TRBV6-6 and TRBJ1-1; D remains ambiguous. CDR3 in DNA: TGTGCCAGCACCCGGAACTTGAACACTGAAGCTTTCTTT. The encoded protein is CASTRNLNTEAFF.